A single sample gave rise to the 5 T cell receptor beta chains below, sequenced in a study of graft-versus-host responses after intestinal transplantation. Sequenced by immunoSEQ multiplex PCR; TCRdb stores in-frame clones only, minus some. Of roughly 120,000 clones detected, 75% to 95% appear once; the ten largest clones hold around 0.2%. Their recognized antigens are unknown. The sample consisted of unstimulated CD4+ T cells sorted from spleen or lymph node cells, taken before intestinal transplant. All receptors derive from a human donor who received an intestinal transplant.

The CDR3 spells CSVDVTGGGETQYF. CDR3 DNA: TGCAGCGTTGATGTGACAGGGGGTGGAGAGACCCAGTACTTC. V is TRBV29-1 and J is TRBJ2-5; the match to TRBD1 covers 9 bases. The CDR3 loop spans 14 amino acids. Germline CDR1 reads SQVTM; CDR2 reads ANQGSEA. J gave up 4 bases and V 3 bases, and 6 bases lay outside the gene matches.

V usage is TRBV27 and J usage is TRBJ2-2, with D perhaps TRBD2 (5 bases). This CDR3 has 15 residues. Deletions cut 2 bases from V and 2 bases from J, with 9 bases between. Germline V CDR1 and CDR2: MNHEY, SMNVEV (reference sequence). The CDR3, as DNA: TGTGCCAGCAGTTTAGGAGGTTCCAACACCGGGGAGCTGTTTTTT. Translation: CASSLGGSNTGELFF.

This chain connects TRBV7-2 to TRBJ1-5; 10 nucleotides align to TRBD1. The V gene end was trimmed by 5 bases and the J gene end by 2 bases; junction bases not matched to a gene: 6. The CDR3 runs 16 residues. The V gene's germline CDR1 is SGHTA and CDR2 FQGNSA. CDR3 sequence reads: CASSRQGAQGNQPQHF. For the CDR3, the DNA is TGTGCCAGCAGCAGACAGGGGGCGCAGGGCAATCAGCCCCAGCATTTT.

The chain is built from TRBV9 and TRBJ2-7; TRBD2 matches at 9 bases. V lost 4 bases to trimming and J lost 3 bases; unmatched junction nucleotides: 8. The CDR3 covers 15 residues. Per the germline V gene, CDR1 is SGDLS and CDR2 is YYNGEE. CDR3 residues: CASSLQSGRLYEQYF. The DNA of the CDR3 is TGTGCCAGCAGCTTACAAAGCGGGAGGCTCTACGAGCAGTACTTC.

This sequence joins TRBV7-2 and TRBJ1-3; no definite D call. CDR1 is SGHTA and CDR2 is FQGNSA in the germline V gene. The CDR3 totals 15 residues. The V end lost 1 base, the J end lost 2 bases, and 9 bases lay between the germline ends. The CDR3 DNA reads TGTGCCAGCAGCTTAGGCGGGAAGGCTGGAAACACCATATATTTT. Amino acid sequence: CASSLGGKAGNTIYF.